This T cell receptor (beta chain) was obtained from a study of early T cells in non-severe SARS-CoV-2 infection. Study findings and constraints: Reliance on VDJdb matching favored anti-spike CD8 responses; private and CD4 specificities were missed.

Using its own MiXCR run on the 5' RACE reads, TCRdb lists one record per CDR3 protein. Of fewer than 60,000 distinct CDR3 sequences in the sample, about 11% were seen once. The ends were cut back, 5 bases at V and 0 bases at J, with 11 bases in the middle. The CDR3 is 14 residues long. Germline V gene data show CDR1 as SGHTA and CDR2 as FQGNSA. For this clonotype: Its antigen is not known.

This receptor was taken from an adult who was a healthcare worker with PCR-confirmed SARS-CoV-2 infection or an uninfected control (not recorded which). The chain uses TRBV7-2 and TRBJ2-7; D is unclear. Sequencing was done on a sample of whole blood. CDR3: CASSPWQSSYEQYF. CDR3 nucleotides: TGTGCCAGCAGCCCGTGGCAGAGCTCCTACGAGCAGTACTTC.